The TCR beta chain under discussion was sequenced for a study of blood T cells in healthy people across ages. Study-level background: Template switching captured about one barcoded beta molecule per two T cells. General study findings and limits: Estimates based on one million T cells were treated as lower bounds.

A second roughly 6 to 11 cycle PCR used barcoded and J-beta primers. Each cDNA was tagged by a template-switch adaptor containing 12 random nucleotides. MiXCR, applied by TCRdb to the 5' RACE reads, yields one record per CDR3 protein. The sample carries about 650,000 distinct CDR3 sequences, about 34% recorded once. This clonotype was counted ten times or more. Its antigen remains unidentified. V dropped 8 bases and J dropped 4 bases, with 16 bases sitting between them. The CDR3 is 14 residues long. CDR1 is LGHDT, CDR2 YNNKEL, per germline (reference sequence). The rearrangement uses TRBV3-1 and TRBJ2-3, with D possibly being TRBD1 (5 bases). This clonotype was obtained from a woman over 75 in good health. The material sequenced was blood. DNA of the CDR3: TGTGCCAGCCGGATCCAGGGAAGGGCAGATACGCAGTATTTT. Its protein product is CASRIQGRADTQYF.